The clone carrying this TCR beta chain was recorded a few times. The V end was cut by 6 bases, the J end by 4 bases, with 15 bases between. The CDR3 consists of 14 residues. Germline-derived CDR1 and CDR2 are KGHSH and LQKENI. Authors' processing steps: The authors estimated nucleated cell counts from reference gene primer amplification. The repertoire was sequenced with immunoSEQ multiplex PCR; TCRdb's copy has only in-frame clones and lacks some. The D gene and trimming were derived from the DNA, and the V and J assignments and clone size from that table. The sample holds more than 200,000 clones; over 80% are singletons and the top ten take around 25%. The data are from a study of blood T cell repertoires in COVID-19. Study overall: Sites in the United States, Italy and Spain provided acute and convalescent COVID-19 samples. T cells, B-cell-depleted T cells, or PBMCs provided the cDNA or gDNA that served as material.

The chain carries TRBV18 and TRBJ1-2; D ambiguous. This receptor was obtained from a man between 40 and 49 years old with acute or convalescent COVID-19. The sample consisted of peripheral blood. The CDR3 region is CASSPEARLYGYTF. CDR3 coding DNA: TGTGCCAGCTCTCCCGAGGCCAGACTCTATGGCTACACCTTC.